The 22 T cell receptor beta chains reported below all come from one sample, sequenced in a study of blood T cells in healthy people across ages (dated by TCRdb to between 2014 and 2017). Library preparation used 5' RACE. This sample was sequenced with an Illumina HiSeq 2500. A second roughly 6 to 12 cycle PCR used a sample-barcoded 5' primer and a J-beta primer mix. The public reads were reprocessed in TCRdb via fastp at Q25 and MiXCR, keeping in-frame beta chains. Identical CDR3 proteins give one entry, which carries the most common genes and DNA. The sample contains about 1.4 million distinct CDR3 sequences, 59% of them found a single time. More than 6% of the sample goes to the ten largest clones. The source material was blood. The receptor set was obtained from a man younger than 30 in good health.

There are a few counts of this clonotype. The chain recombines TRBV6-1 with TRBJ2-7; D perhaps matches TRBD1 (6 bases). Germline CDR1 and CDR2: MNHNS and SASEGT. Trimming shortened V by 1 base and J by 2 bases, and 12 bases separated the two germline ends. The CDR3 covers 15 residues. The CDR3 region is CASSEGSGAPYEQYF. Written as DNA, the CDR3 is TGTGCCAGCAGTGAAGGGTCAGGGGCTCCCTACGAGCAGTACTTC.

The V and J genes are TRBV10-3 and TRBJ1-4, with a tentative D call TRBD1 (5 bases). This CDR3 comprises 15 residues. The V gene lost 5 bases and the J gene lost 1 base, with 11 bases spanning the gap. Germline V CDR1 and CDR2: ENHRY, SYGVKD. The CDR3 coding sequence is TGTGCCATCAGTTACGGGACTAAAACTAATGAAAAACTGTTTTTT. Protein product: CAISYGTKTNEKLFF.

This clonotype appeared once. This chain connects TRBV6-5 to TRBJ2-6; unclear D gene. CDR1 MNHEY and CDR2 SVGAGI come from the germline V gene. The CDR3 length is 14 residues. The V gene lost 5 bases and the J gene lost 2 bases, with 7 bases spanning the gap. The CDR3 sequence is CASSLYTGANVLTF. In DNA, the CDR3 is TGTGCCAGCAGTCTCTACACTGGGGCCAACGTCCTGACTTTC.

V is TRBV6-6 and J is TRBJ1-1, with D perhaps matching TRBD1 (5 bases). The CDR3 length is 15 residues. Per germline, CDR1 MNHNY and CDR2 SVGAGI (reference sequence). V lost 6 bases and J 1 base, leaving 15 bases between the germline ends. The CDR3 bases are TGTGCCAGCAGCAACCGACAGAAGGGGAACACTGAAGCTTTCTTT. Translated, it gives CASSNRQKGNTEAFF.

CDR3 protein: CSASKTGTDTQYF. DNA for the CDR3: TGCAGTGCTTCTAAGACTGGGACAGATACGCAGTATTTT. The V call is TRBV20-1, the J call TRBJ2-3; the D is unclear. Germline V lookup: CDR1 DFQATT, CDR2 SNEGSKA (reference sequence). CDR3 length: 13 amino acids. V shed 5 bases and J shed 3 bases, with 12 bases lying between them.

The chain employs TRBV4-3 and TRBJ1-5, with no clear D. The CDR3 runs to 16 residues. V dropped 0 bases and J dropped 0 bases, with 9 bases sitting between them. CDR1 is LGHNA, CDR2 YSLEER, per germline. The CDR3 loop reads CASSQDSSYSNQPQHF. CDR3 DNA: TGCGCCAGCAGCCAAGATTCCTCCTATAGCAATCAGCCCCAGCATTTT.

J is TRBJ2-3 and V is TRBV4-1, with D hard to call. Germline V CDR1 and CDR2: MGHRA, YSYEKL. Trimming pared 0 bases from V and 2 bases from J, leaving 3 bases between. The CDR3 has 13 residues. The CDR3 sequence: CASSQEATDTQYF. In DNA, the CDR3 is TGCGCCAGCAGCCAAGAGGCCACAGATACGCAGTATTTT.

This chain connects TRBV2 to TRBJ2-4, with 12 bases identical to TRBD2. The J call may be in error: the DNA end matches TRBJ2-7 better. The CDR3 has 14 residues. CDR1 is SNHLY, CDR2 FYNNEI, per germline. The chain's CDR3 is CASCGLAGNYEQYF. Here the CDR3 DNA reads TGTGCCAGCTGCGGACTAGCGGGAAACTACGAGCAGTACTTC.

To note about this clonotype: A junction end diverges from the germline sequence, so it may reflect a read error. The CDR3 nucleotides are TGTGCCAGCAGTTTAGCGGGGGGTATCTCACGCGAGCAGTACTTC. Its translation: CASSLAGGISREQYF. V usage is TRBV7-6 and J usage is TRBJ2-5, with 10 bases aligning to TRBD2. The last part of the DNA fits TRBJ2-7 better; the J call may be wrong. The CDR3 is 15 amino acids. CDR1 and CDR2 from the germline V gene are SGHVS and FNYEAQ.

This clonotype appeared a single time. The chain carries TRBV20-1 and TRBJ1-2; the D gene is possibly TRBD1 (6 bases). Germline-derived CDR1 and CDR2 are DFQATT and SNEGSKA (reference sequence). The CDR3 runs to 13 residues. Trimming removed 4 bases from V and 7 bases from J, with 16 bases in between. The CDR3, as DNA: TGCAGTGCTAAAAACTCAAGGGGGATTGGCTACACCTTC. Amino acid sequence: CSAKNSRGIGYTF.

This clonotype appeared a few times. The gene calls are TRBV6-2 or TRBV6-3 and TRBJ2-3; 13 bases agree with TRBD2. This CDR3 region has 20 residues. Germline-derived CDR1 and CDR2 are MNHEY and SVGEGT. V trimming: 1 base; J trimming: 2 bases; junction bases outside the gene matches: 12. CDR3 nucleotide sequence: TGTGCCAGCAGTTACTACGGGACTAGCGGGATCCGGGGCGTCACAGATACGCAGTATTTT. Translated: CASSYYGTSGIRGVTDTQYF.

The CDR3 DNA reads as TGTGCCAGCAAGGGGCTAGACTACAATGAGCAGTTCTTC. Translated, it gives CASKGLDYNEQFF. The J gene is TRBJ2-1, the V gene TRBV6-2 or TRBV6-3; TRBD1 is a possible D gene (5 bases). Germline assignment: CDR1 MNHEY and CDR2 SVGEGT. The CDR3 sequence is 13 residues long. Trimming took off 7 bases at V and 3 bases at J, with 10 bases between the two ends.

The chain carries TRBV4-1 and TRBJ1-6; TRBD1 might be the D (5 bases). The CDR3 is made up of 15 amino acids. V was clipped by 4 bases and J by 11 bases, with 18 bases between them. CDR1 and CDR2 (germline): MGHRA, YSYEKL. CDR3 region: CASSLSGQGGTPLHF. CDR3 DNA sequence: TGCGCCAGCAGCCTAAGCGGGCAGGGAGGGACACCCCTCCACTTT.

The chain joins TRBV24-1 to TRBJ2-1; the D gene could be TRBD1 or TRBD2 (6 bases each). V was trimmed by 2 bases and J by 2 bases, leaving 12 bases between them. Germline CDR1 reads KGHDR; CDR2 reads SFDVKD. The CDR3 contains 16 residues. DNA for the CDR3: TGTGCCACCAGTGATTCGGGCGGGGACACCTACAATGAGCAGTTCTTC. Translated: CATSDSGGDTYNEQFF.

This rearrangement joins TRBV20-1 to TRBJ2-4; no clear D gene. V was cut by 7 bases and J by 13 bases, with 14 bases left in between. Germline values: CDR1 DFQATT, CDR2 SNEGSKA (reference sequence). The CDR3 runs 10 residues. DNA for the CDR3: TGCAGTGGGGGTACCTACGGGCAGTACTTC. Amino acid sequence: CSGGTYGQYF.

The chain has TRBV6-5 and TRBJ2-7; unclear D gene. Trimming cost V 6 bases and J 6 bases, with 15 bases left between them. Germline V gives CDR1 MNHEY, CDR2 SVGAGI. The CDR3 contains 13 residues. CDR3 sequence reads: CASRRPSSVEQYF. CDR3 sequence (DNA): TGTGCCAGCAGGAGACCTTCCTCGGTCGAGCAGTACTTC.

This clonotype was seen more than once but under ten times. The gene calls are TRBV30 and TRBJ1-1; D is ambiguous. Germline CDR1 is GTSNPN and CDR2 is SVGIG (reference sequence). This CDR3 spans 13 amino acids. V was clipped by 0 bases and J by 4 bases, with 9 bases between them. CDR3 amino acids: CAWSVVITTEAFF. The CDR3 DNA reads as TGTGCCTGGAGTGTAGTTATAACCACTGAAGCTTTCTTT.

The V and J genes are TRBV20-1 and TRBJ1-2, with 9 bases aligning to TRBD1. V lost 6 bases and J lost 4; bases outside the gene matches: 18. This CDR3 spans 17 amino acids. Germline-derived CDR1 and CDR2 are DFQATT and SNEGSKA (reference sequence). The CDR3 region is CSAFFPGTGQQGYGYTF. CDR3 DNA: TGCAGTGCATTTTTTCCCGGGACAGGGCAACAAGGCTATGGCTACACCTTC.

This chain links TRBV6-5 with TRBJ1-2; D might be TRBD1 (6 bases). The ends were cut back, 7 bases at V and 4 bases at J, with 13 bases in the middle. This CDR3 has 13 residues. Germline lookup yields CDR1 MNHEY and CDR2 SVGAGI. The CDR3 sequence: CASNNGGAYGYTF. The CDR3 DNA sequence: TGTGCCAGCAACAACGGGGGGGCCTATGGCTACACCTTC.

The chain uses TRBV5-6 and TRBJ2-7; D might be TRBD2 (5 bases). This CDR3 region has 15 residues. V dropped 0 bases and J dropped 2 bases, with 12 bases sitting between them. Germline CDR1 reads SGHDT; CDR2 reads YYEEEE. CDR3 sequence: CASSLEAQTTYEQYF. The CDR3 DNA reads TGTGCCAGCAGCTTGGAAGCACAGACTACCTACGAGCAGTACTTC.

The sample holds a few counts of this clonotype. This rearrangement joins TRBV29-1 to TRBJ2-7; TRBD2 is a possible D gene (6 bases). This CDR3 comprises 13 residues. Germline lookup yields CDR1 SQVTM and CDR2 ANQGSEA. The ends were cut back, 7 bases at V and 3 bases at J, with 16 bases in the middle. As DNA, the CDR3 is TGCAGCGCTCAATCGGGAGCCTACTACGAGCAGTACTTC. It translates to CSAQSGAYYEQYF.

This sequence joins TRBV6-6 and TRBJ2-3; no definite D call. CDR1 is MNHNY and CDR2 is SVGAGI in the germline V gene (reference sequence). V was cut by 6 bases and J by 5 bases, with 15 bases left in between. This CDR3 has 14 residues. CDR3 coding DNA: TGTGCCAGCAGCCCACAAAGAGTTCTAGATACGCAGTATTTT. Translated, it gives CASSPQRVLDTQYF.